Shown below are 12 T cell receptor beta chains from a single sample sequenced in a study of blood T cell repertoires in COVID-19. Libraries were prepared by immunoSEQ multiplex PCR; TCRdb keeps only in-frame clonotypes and omits some of them. The table has tens of thousands of clones, around nine tenths seen once. Material for sequencing was peripheral blood. The receptors were gathered from a woman aged 70-85 years with active COVID-19.

The chain recombines TRBV28 with TRBJ1-1, with a weak D call TRBD1 (6 bases). The CDR3 consists of 11 residues. V shed 6 bases and J shed 11 bases, with 13 bases lying between them. Germline loops: CDR1 MDHEN, CDR2 SYDVKM. In nucleotides, the CDR3 is TGTGCCAGCAGCTTACAGGGAACGGCTTTCTTT. Residues: CASSLQGTAFF.

This clone was seen only a few times. The V and J genes are TRBV30 and TRBJ1-2; weak D call: TRBD1 (5 bases). Germline assignment: CDR1 GTSNPN and CDR2 SVGIG (reference sequence). V lost 5 bases and J lost 4, with 11 bases in between. The CDR3 length is 12 residues. CDR3 sequence: CAWGTGRYGYTF. For the CDR3, the DNA is TGTGCCTGGGGAACAGGCCGCTATGGCTACACCTTC.

The chain employs TRBV11-2 and TRBJ2-5, with a weak D call TRBD2 (5 bases). This CDR3 is built from 12 residues. V was cut by 1 base and J by 5 bases, with 5 bases left in between. In germline, CDR1 is SGHAT, CDR2 FQNNGV. The CDR3 DNA sequence: TGTGCCAGCAGCTTAGCGGGGGAGACCCAGTACTTC. It codes for CASSLAGETQYF.

V and J are TRBV5-4 and TRBJ2-1; 8 bases fit TRBD2. This CDR3 spans 15 amino acids. CDR1 and CDR2 (germline): SGHNT, YYREEE (reference sequence). Germline trimming cut 1 base from V and 5 bases from J; bases unmatched to any gene: 5. CDR3 sequence reads: CASSLQREIDNEQFF. CDR3 bases: TGTGCCAGCAGCTTGCAGCGGGAGATTGACAATGAGCAGTTCTTC. The full variable domain, its missing parts supplied by reference TRBV5-4 and TRBJ2-1, is ETGVTQSPTHLIKTRGQQVTLRCSSQSGHNTVSWYQQALGQGPQFIFQYYREEENGRGNFPPRFSGLQFPNYSSELNVNALELDDSALYLCASSLQREIDNEQFFGPGTRLTVL.

The chain employs TRBV6-5 and TRBJ1-1; TRBD1 matches 8 bases. The CDR3 consists of 14 residues. Per the germline V gene, CDR1 is MNHEY and CDR2 is SVGAGI. Unmatched junction bases numbered 10, after V lost 6 bases and J lost 7 bases. The CDR3: CASRPRTGRVEAFF. CDR3 DNA: TGTGCCAGCAGACCAAGGACAGGGAGGGTTGAAGCTTTCTTT.

The chain employs TRBV27 and TRBJ1-1; D not certain. Per the germline V gene, CDR1 is MNHEY and CDR2 is SMNVEV (reference sequence). V was pared by 5 bases and J by 2 bases, with 6 bases between. This CDR3 region has 12 residues. The CDR3 sequence: CASSPGNTEAFF. DNA of the CDR3: TGTGCCAGCAGTCCGGGTAACACTGAAGCTTTCTTT.

The chain recombines TRBV28 with TRBJ2-5; 10 positions agree with TRBD2. Germline CDR1 and CDR2: MDHEN and SYDVKM. The trim removed 5 bases at V and 2 bases at J, leaving 5 bases unmatched. The CDR3 sequence is 15 residues long. CDR3 sequence reads: CASSAGLAKQETQYF. CDR3 sequence (DNA): TGTGCCAGCAGTGCGGGACTAGCGAAGCAAGAGACCCAGTACTTC.

This clone was counted only a few times. This sequence joins TRBV19 and TRBJ2-7; D is possibly TRBD2 (5 bases). Germline CDR1 is LNHDA and CDR2 is SQIVND (reference sequence). V gave up 6 bases and J gave up 2 bases, with 14 bases separating them. The CDR3 is made up of 14 amino acids. Here the CDR3 DNA reads TGTGCCAGTAGCCACCACCCGGGGACCTACGAGCAGTACTTC. It translates to CASSHHPGTYEQYF.

This clone has a handful of counts. The chain joins TRBV3-1 (or the pseudogene TRBV3-2) to TRBJ1-3, with D tentatively TRBD1 (6 bases). V lost 2 bases, J lost 0 bases, and 8 bases lay in between. Looked up from germline, CDR1 is LGHDT and CDR2 is YNNKEL (reference sequence). The CDR3 covers 15 residues. DNA for the CDR3: TGTGCCAGCAGCCAATCAGGGGACTCTGGAAACACCATATATTTT. Amino acid sequence: CASSQSGDSGNTIYF.

Regarding this clone: Other DNA sequences from this sample encode an identical CDR3 as well. This chain uses TRBV5-6 with TRBJ2-1; TRBD2 aligns across 9 bases. The CDR3 sequence is 15 residues long. The germline CDR1 and CDR2 sequences are SGHDT and YYEEEE. Germline trimming cut 4 bases from V and 4 bases from J; bases unmatched to any gene: 6. The CDR3 region has the DNA TGTGCCAGCAGCCCCCTAGCGGGAACGTACAATGAGCAGTTCTTC. Amino acid sequence: CASSPLAGTYNEQFF.

The chain combines TRBV19 with TRBJ2-1; D not resolved. The CDR3 is 16 amino acids. Germline V CDR1 and CDR2: LNHDA, SQIVND (reference sequence). Between the trimmed V and J ends, which lost 3 bases and 9 bases, there was a span of 21 bases. In DNA, the CDR3 is TGTGCCAGTAGTATCTCAATGGGTACGGGTTATCTTGAGCAGTTCTTC. Translated: CASSISMGTGYLEQFF.

This sequence joins TRBV6-2 or TRBV6-3 and TRBJ2-3; 8 positions match TRBD2. Per germline, CDR1 MNHEY and CDR2 SVGEGT. This CDR3 contains 14 residues. V dropped 5 bases and J dropped 0; count of bases not matched to a gene: 1. The CDR3 region is CASSRLASTDTQYF. CDR3 coding DNA: TGTGCCAGCAGTCGACTAGCGAGCACAGATACGCAGTATTTT.